This TCR beta chain was observed in a study of CXCR3-negative and CXCR3-positive naive CD8 T cells. This CDR3 is 17 amino acids long. Germline V CDR1 and CDR2: SGHRS, YFSETQ. Each TRB cDNA library was prepared by 5' RACE (with UMI labels). Reprocessing the 5' RACE reads, TCRdb reports a single entry for every CDR3 protein and omits DNA. The sample table includes over 35,000 distinct CDR3 sequences. The sequenced material came from naive CXCR3- CD8+ T cells from blood. Described subset: CD45RO-CCR7+CD27+CD95- naive CD8+ T cells lacking CXCR3 (TNR3-). The chain has TRBV5-1 and TRBJ2-4; as DNA is missing, the TRBD1 call by TCRdb cannot be tested. The source of this sequence is a human donor in good health. Some clones in this sample may be carry-over from other donors' samples. The CDR3 is CASSLDWRGPDGNIQYF.